This is a list of T cell receptor beta chains from one sample in a study of T cell repertoires in cytomegalovirus infection. A single record per CDR3 protein comes from TCRdb applying MiXCR to the reads. Of some 900,000 distinct CDR3 sequences in the sample, about 33% were seen once. For these TCRs, the target antigens are not known. The specimen was cultured CD8+ T cells from PBMCs, collected from culture after CMV antigen stimulation. The receptor source for this set is a human donor in good health (CMV status not recorded). Some clones in this sample may be carry-over from other donors' samples. CDR3s leave out the opening cysteine and the closing phenylalanine or tryptophan. The D gene is left open where the match is weak. Only some rows state a clone size, as once, few, many or a class for expanded clones.

V gene	clone size	J gene	D gene	CDR3 protein
TRBV6-6	-	TRBJ2-1	-	ASSYSTGPSRYNEQF
TRBV5-4	-	TRBJ1-3	TRBD1	ASSDRASGNTIY
TRBV7-8	-	TRBJ2-2	-	ASTPVGTWVLF
TRBV9	-	TRBJ1-1	TRBD1	ASSVGRTGFTEAF
TRBV5-1	-	TRBJ1-1	-	ANTPSGILGTEAF
TRBV3-1	-	TRBJ1-1	TRBD1	ASSQGTGTTEAF
TRBV20-1	few	TRBJ1-1	TRBD1	SARPTTGDMNTEAF
TRBV7-8	many	TRBJ2-1	TRBD1	ASSPRTGVPYNEQF
TRBV6-6	-	TRBJ2-5	TRBD2	ASSYSAGGEETQY
TRBV13	-	TRBJ1-3	-	ASSPLGTAGNTIY
TRBV6-1	-	TRBJ1-1	-	ASRTPGNTEAF
TRBV4-1	-	TRBJ1-2	-	ASSQGGGWDTYGYT
TRBV7-6	-	TRBJ1-2	TRBD1	ASSVGQFRGYT